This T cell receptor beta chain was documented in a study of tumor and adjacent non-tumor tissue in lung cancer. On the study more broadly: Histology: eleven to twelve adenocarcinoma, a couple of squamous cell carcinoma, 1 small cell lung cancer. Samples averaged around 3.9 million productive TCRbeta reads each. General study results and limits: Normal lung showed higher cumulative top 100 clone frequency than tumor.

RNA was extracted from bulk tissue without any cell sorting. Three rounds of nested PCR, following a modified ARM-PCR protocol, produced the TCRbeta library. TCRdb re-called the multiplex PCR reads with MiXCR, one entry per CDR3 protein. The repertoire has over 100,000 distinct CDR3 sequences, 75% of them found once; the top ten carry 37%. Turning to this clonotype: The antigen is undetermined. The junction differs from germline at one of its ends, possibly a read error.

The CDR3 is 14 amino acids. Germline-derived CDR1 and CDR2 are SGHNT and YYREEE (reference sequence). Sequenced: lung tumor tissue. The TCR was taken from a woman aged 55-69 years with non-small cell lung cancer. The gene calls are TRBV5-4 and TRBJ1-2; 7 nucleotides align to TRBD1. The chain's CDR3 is CTSSLDRNNYGYTF. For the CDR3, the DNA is TGTACCAGCAGCTTGGACAGGAATAACTATGGCTACACCTTC.